Listed below are T cell receptor beta chains from one sample, sequenced in a study of cytomegalovirus exposure and HLA in healthy donors. Method: immunoSEQ multiplex PCR; TCRdb's copy keeps in-frame clones and lacks some. The profile shows approximately 140,000 clones, 61% of them singletons. The sequenced sample consisted of PBMCs. Receptors were obtained from a male donor in good health and CMV-seronegative. Both conserved end residues are part of each CDR3. D genes are given only for firm matches. The size of a clone is reported for some rows only, either as once, few or many, or as a class for expanded clones.

cdr3_nt cdr3_aa j_call clone_size v_call d_call
TGTGCCAGCAGTGCCCCAGACAGCCGAGCTAACTATGGCTACACCTTC CASSAPDSRANYGYTF TRBJ1-2 NA TRBV25-1 NA
TGTGCCAGCAGTGAGGGGGCGTCGAGCAATCAGCCCCAGCATTTT CASSEGASSNQPQHF TRBJ1-5 NA TRBV7-8 TRBD1
TGCAGTGCCTCTATCGCCTACGAGCAGTACTTC CSASIAYEQYF TRBJ2-7 NA TRBV20-1 NA
TGTGCCAGCAAGGAGGGGCCTGGAAACACCATATATTTT CASKEGPGNTIYF TRBJ1-3 NA TRBV7-9 NA
TGTGCCAGCAGCTCCCCCGGGGAAGGCTATGGCTACACCTTC CASSSPGEGYGYTF TRBJ1-2 NA TRBV6-5 NA
TGCGCCAGCAGCTTGGGTGACAATAGCAATCAGCCCCAGCATTTT CASSLGDNSNQPQHF TRBJ1-5 once TRBV5-1 NA
TGTGCCAGCAGTTCTCAGGGGGCATCTGAAGCTTTCTTT CASSSQGASEAFF TRBJ1-1 few TRBV7-9 TRBD1
TGTGCCAGCAGCTTGTTAGGGGAAGTTGGCAATCAGCCCCAGCATTTT CASSLLGEVGNQPQHF TRBJ1-5 NA TRBV5-6 NA
TGTGCCAGCAGTGAAGCGCGGGCGACTGAAGCTTTCTTT CASSEARATEAFF TRBJ1-1 NA TRBV6-1 NA
TGTGCCAGCAGCCGGGAAGGGGGGGCCCAAGAGACCCAGTACTTC CASSREGGAQETQYF TRBJ2-5 NA TRBV5-4 NA
TGTGCCAGCAGTGCACCAGGGGGGTATAGCAATCAGCCCCAGCATTTT CASSAPGGYSNQPQHF TRBJ1-5 many TRBV6-1 TRBD1
TGTGCCAGCAGTAGGGACAGGGCGGGGGGAGAGACCCAGTACTTC CASSRDRAGGETQYF TRBJ2-5 NA TRBV28 NA
TGTGCCAGCTCGACAGGGGGCGCGCTCGTCGGTGGCTACACCTTC CASSTGGALVGGYTF TRBJ1-2 once TRBV28 TRBD1
TGTGCCCGCAGCTTAGCGCTCCAGGGTAGAATTGAAAAACTGTTTTTT CARSLALQGRIEKLFF TRBJ1-4 NA TRBV7-8 NA
TGTGCCAGCAGCGTAGGGGTCGGGGATAGTAACTATGGCTACACCTTC CASSVGVGDSNYGYTF TRBJ1-2 NA TRBV9 NA
TGCGCCAGCAGCCCTGGACAGGGGAGAGAGACCCAGTACTTC CASSPGQGRETQYF TRBJ2-5 NA TRBV5-1 TRBD1
TGCGCCAGCAGCCAAGATTTGCGACAAGAGACCCAGTACTTC CASSQDLRQETQYF TRBJ2-5 NA TRBV4-3 NA
TGTGCCAGCAGGGGGTCTAGCGGGGGGGGAAGGGAGACCCAGTACTTC CASRGSSGGGRETQYF TRBJ2-5 NA TRBV7-2 TRBD2
TGCGCCAGCAGCTTGACCACCTCTGGCGGGGGGGCAGACGAGCAGTACTTC CASSLTTSGGGADEQYF TRBJ2-7 few TRBV5-1 TRBD2
TGTGCCAGCAGCTTGGAGGGGACAGCTAATGAAAAACTGTTTTTT CASSLEGTANEKLFF TRBJ1-4 few TRBV7-8 TRBD1
TGCGCCAGCAGCCCCGGGACAGGCCAAGCTTTCTTT CASSPGTGQAFF TRBJ1-1 few TRBV5-1 TRBD1
TGTGCCAGCAGCTTAACAGGGATGAACACTGAAGCTTTCTTT CASSLTGMNTEAFF TRBJ1-1 NA TRBV7-8 NA
TGTGCCAGCAGGGGCCGGGGGGGCTCCGGGGAGCTGTTTTTT CASRGRGGSGELFF TRBJ2-2 few TRBV14 TRBD2
TGTGCCACCAGCAGAGATGGGACAAGGAACACCGGGGAGCTGTTTTTT CATSRDGTRNTGELFF TRBJ2-2 NA TRBV15 NA
TGTGCCAGCAGTTCTGGGCTCCCCCAAGAGACCCAGTACTTC CASSSGLPQETQYF TRBJ2-5 few TRBV28 NA
TGTGCCAGCAGCTTAGAAGGGGACAATCAGCCCCAGCATTTT CASSLEGDNQPQHF TRBJ1-5 NA TRBV7-9 NA
TGCGCCAGCAGCCATCCTAAAGGGGGGACAGGGGGCCGTGAGCAGTTCTTC CASSHPKGGTGGREQFF TRBJ2-1 few TRBV4-3 TRBD1
TGTGCCAGCAGCCCGAGCGGGGAAGGGTGGCTAGCCAAAAACATTCAGTACTTC CASSPSGEGWLAKNIQYF TRBJ2-4 NA TRBV7-9 TRBD2
TGTGCCAGCAGCTTAGTAGCACGACTTTACGAGCAGTACTTC CASSLVARLYEQYF TRBJ2-7 NA TRBV13 NA
TGTGCCAGCAGTGGGGTTTCCCGGGGTGGCTACACCTTC CASSGVSRGGYTF TRBJ1-2 NA TRBV2 NA
TGTGCCAGCAGCATTACGAACCGACGGGTGGACACTGAAGCTTTCTTT CASSITNRRVDTEAFF TRBJ1-1 once TRBV7-9 NA
TGTGCCAGCAGCTCGCGGGGGAGGGATGAAGCTTTCTTT CASSSRGRDEAFF TRBJ1-1 few TRBV7-9 NA
TGTGCCAGCAGCTTAGGGGACAGGGGTTCACCCCTCCACTTT CASSLGDRGSPLHF TRBJ1-6 few TRBV7-3 TRBD1
TGTGCCAGCAGCGTCTTTTACGAGCAGTACTTC CASSVFYEQYF TRBJ2-7 NA TRBV11-2 NA
TGTGCCAGCACCTCACTCCGGGGGGGTCCTGAGCAGTTCTTC CASTSLRGGPEQFF TRBJ2-1 once TRBV13 TRBD2
TGTGCCAGCAGCTTCCCTCCCCGCGGAATCTCTGAAAAACTGTTTTTT CASSFPPRGISEKLFF TRBJ1-4 NA TRBV11-2 NA
TGTGCCACCAGCAGTGACAGGGGTAACACAGATACGCAGTATTTT CATSSDRGNTDTQYF TRBJ2-3 NA TRBV15 TRBD1
TGTGCCAGCAGTCAGGGGAGTTTAGGGGCCAACGTCCTGACTTTC CASSQGSLGANVLTF TRBJ2-6 NA TRBV25-1 NA
TGTGCCAGCAGCTTCTCCCTGTACAATGAGCAGTTCTTC CASSFSLYNEQFF TRBJ2-1 NA TRBV5-4 NA
TGTGCCAGCAGCTTTGGACACGACACCGGGGAGCTGTTTTTT CASSFGHDTGELFF TRBJ2-2 few TRBV9 NA
TGTGCCAGCAGCATTTGGGACAGGGGGCAAGAAACTAATGAAAAACTGTTTTTT CASSIWDRGQETNEKLFF TRBJ1-4 NA TRBV9 TRBD1
TGTGCCAGCAGCTCACGCACGGGGGGGACACCCTACGAGCGGTACTTC CASSSRTGGTPYERYF TRBJ2-7 NA TRBV7-9 TRBD2
TGTGCCAGCGGCGAAGGGACAGCAACAGATACGCAGTATTTT CASGEGTATDTQYF TRBJ2-3 NA TRBV28 TRBD1
TGTGCCAGCAGCCGAGACAGGGACGGCGAGCAGTTCTTC CASSRDRDGEQFF TRBJ2-1 NA TRBV7-7 TRBD1
TGCGCCAGCAGCCCACGCCTCAGCTCTGGGGCCAACGTCCTGACTTTC CASSPRLSSGANVLTF TRBJ2-6 NA TRBV5-1 NA